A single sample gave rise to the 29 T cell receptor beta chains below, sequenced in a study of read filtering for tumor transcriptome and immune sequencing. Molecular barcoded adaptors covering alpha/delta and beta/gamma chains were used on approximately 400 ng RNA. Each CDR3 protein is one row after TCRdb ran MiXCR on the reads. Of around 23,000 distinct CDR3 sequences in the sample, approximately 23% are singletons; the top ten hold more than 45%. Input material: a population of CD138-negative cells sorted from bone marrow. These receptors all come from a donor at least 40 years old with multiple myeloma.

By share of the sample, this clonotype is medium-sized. The CDR3 coding sequence is TGCGCCAGCAGCTTGGAAGGCGGGGGCTCGTACAATGAGCAGTTCTTC. Residues: CASSLEGGGSYNEQFF. The chain joins TRBV5-1 to TRBJ2-1, with D tentatively TRBD2 (7 bases). This CDR3 is built from 16 residues. V lost 0 bases to trimming and J lost 4 bases, with 14 bases between them. In germline, CDR1 is SGHRS, CDR2 YFSETQ.

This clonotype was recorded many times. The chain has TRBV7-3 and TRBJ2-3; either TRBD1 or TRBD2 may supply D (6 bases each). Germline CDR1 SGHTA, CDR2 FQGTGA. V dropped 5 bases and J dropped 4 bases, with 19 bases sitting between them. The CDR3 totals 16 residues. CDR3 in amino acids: CASSNRGPQGADTQYF. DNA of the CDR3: TGTGCCAGCAGCAATCGGGGGCCCCAAGGTGCAGATACGCAGTATTTT.

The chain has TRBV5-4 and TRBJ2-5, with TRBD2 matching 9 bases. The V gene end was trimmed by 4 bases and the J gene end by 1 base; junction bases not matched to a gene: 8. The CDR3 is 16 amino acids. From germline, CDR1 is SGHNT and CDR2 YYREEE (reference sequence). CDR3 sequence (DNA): TGTGCCAGCAGCCTCAAGCGGGGGGCTTTCCAAGAGACCCAGTACTTC. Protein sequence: CASSLKRGAFQETQYF.

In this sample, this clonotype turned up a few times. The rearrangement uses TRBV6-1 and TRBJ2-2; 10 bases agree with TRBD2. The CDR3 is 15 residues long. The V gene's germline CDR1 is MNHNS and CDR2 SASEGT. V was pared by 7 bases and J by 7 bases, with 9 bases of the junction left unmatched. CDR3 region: CASMRSGGAVGELFF. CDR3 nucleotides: TGTGCCAGCATGAGGAGCGGGGGGGCAGTCGGGGAGCTGTTTTTT.

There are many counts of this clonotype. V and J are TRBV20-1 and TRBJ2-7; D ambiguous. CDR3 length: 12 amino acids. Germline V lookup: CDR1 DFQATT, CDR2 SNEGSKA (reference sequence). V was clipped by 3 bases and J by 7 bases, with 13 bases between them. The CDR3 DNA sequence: TGCAGTGCTAGCCCCTTTTCGCGGGAGCAGTACTTC. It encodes CSASPFSREQYF.

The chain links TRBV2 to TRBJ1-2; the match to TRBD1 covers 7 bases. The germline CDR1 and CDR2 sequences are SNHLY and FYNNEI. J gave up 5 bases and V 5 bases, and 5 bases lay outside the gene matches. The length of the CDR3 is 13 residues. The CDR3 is CASSRDRAYGYTF. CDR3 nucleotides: TGTGCCAGCAGTCGGGACAGAGCTTATGGCTACACCTTC.

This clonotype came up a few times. The CDR3, as DNA: TGTGCCACCAGTGATTATCTCGGGGATACGCAGTATTTT. Its protein product is CATSDYLGDTQYF. The rearrangement joins TRBV24-1 to TRBJ2-3; D gene ambiguous. This CDR3 region has 13 residues. Germline V lookup: CDR1 KGHDR, CDR2 SFDVKD. The V end lost 2 bases, the J end lost 6 bases, and 8 bases lay between the germline ends.

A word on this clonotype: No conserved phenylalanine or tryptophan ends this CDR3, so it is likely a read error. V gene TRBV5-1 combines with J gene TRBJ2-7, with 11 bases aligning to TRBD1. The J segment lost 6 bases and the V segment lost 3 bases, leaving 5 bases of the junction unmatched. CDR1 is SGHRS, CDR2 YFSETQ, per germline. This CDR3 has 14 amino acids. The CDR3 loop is CASSSGQGVREQYL. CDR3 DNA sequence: TGCGCCAGCAGCTCGGGACAGGGGGTTCGCGAGCAGTACCTC.

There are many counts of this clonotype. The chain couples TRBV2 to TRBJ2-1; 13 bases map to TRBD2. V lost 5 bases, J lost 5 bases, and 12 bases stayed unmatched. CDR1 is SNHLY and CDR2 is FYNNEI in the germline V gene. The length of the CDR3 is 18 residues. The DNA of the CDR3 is TGTGCCAGCAGTAGCCGAGGACTAGCGGGGGTATCTGACAATGAGCAGTTCTTC. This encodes CASSSRGLAGVSDNEQFF. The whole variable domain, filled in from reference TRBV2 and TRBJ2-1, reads EPEVTQTPSHQVTQMGQEVILRCVPISNHLYFYWYRQILGQKVEFLVSFYNNEISEKSEIFDDQFSVERPDGSNFTLKIRSTKLEDSAMYFCASSSRGLAGVSDNEQFFGPGTRLTVL.

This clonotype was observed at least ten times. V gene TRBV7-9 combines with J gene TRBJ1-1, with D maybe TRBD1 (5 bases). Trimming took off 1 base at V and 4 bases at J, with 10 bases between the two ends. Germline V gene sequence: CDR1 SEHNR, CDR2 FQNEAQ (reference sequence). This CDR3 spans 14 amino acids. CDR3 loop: CASSLDGGLTEAFF. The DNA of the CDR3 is TGTGCCAGCAGCTTAGATGGGGGTCTCACTGAAGCTTTCTTT.

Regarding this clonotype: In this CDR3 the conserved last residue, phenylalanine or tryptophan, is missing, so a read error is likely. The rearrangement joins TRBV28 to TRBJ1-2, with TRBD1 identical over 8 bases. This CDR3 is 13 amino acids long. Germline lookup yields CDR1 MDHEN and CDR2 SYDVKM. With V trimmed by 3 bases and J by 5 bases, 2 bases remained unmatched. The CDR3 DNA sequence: TGTGCCAGCAGTTTGACAGGGGCATATGGCTACACCTCC. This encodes CASSLTGAYGYTS.

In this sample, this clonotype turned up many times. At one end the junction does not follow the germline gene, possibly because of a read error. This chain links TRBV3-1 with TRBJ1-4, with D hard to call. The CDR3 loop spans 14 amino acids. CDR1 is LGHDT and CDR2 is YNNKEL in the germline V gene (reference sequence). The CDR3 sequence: CASTQSATNEKLFF. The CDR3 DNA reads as TGTGCCAGCACCCAATCTGCAACTAATGAAAAACTGTTTTTT.

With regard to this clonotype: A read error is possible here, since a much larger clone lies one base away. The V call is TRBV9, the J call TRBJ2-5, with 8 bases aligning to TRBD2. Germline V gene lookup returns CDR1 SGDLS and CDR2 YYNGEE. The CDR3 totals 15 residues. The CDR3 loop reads CASSAYSGVQEAQYF. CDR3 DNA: TGTGCCAGCAGCGCGTATAGCGGGGTCCAAGAGGCCCAGTACTTC.

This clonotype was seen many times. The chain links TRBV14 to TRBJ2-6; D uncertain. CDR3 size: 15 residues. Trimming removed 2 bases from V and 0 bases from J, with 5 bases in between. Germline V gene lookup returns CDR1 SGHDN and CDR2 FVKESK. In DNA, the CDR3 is TGTGCCAGCAGCCAACTAGGCTCTGGGGCCAACGTCCTGACTTTC. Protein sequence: CASSQLGSGANVLTF.

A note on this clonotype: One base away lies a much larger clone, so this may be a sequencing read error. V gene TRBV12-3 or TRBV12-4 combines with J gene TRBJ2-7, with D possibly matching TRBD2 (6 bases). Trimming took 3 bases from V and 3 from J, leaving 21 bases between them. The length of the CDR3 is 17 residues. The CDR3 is CASSLREIGGVLYEQYF. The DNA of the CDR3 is TGTGCCAGCAGTTTGAGGGAAATCGGGGGTGTCCTCTACGAGCAGTACTTC.

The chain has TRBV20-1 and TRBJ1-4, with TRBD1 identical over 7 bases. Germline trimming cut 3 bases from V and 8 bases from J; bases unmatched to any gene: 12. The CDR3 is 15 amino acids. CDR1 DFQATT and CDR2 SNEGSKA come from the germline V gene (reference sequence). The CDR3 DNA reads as TGCAGTGCTAGGATTTTTGGAACAGGGGACGAAAAACTGTTTTTT. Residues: CSARIFGTGDEKLFF.

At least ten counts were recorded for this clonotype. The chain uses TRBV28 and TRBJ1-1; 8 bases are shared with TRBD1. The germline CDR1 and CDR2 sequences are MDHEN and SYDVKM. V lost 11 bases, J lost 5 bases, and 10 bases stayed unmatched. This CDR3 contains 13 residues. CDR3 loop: CAVSTGGRTEAFF. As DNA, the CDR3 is TGTGCCGTTTCCACAGGGGGAAGGACTGAAGCTTTCTTT.

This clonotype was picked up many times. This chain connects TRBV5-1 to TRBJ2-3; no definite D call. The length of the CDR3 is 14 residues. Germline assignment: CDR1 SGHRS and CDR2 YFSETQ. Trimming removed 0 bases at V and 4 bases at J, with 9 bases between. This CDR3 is CASSLDGRPDTQYF. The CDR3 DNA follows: TGCGCCAGCAGCTTGGACGGACGGCCAGATACGCAGTATTTT.

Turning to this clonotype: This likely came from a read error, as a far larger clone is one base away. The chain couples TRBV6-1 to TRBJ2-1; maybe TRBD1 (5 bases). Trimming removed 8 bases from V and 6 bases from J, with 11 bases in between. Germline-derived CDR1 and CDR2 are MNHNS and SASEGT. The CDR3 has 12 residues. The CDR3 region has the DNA TGTGCCAGCTGGGGCGGCTCCAATGAGCAGTTCTTC. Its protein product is CASWGGSNEQFF.

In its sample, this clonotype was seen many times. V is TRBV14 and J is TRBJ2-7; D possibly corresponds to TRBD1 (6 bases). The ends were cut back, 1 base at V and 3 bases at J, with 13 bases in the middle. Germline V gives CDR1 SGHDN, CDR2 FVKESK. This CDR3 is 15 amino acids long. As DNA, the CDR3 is TGTGCCAGCAGCCAAGGTCTTCTGACAGGCTACGAGCAGTACTTC. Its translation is CASSQGLLTGYEQYF.

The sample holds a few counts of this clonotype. The CDR3 sequence: CASSQDRTSGDKETQYF. The CDR3 region has the DNA TGTGCCAGCAGCCAAGATAGAACTAGCGGGGACAAAGAGACCCAGTACTTC. The chain joins TRBV3-1 to TRBJ2-5; TRBD2 aligns across 10 bases. The CDR3 covers 17 residues. The V gene end was trimmed by 0 bases and the J gene end by 3 bases; junction bases not matched to a gene: 7. The germline V gene has CDR1 LGHDT and CDR2 YNNKEL (reference sequence).

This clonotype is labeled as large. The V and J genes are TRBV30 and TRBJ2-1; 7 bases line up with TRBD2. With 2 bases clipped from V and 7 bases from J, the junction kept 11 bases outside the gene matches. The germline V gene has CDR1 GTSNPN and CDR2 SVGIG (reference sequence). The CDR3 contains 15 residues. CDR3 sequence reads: CAWSPWREIRNEQFF. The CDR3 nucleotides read TGTGCCTGGAGTCCCTGGCGGGAGATCAGGAATGAGCAGTTCTTC.

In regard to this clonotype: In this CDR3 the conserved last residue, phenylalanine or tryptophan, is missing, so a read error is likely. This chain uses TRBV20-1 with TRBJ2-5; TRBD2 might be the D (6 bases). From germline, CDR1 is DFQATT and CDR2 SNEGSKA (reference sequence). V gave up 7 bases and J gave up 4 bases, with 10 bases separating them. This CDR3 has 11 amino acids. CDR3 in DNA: TGCAGTGTCGAGGGAGGAGAGACCCAGTACCTC. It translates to CSVEGGETQYL.

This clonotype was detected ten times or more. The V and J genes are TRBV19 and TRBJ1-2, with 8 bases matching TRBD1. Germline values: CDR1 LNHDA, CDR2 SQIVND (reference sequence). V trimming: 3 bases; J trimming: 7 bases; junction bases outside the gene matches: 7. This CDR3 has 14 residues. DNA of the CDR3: TGTGCCAGTAGTATTCCCGGACAGGGTTTTGGCTACACCTTC. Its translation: CASSIPGQGFGYTF.

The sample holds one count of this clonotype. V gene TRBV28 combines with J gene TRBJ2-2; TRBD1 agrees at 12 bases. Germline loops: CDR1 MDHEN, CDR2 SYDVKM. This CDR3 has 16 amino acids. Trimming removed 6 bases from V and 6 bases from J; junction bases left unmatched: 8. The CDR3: CASRLTGTGGSGELFF. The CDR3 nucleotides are TGTGCCAGCAGACTAACCGGGACAGGGGGCTCCGGGGAGCTGTTTTTT.

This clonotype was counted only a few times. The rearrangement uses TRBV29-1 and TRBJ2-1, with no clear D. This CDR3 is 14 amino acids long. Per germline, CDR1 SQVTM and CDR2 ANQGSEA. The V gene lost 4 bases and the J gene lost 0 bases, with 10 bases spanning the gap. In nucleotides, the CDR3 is TGCAGCGTTGCTGGACCAAGCTCCTACAATGAGCAGTTCTTC. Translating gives CSVAGPSSYNEQFF.

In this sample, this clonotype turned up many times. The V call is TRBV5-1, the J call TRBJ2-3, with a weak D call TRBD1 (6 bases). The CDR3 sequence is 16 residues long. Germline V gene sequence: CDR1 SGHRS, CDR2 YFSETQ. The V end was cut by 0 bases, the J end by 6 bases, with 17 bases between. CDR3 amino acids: CASSLAAGVMADTQYF. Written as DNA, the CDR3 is TGCGCCAGCAGCTTGGCTGCAGGGGTGATGGCGGATACGCAGTATTTT.

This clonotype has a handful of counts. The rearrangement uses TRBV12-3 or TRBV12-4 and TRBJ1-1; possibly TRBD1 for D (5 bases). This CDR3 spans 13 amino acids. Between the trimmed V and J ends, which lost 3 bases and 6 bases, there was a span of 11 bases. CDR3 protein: CASSFVGVSEAFF. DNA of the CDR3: TGTGCCAGCAGTTTTGTGGGGGTCTCTGAAGCTTTCTTT.

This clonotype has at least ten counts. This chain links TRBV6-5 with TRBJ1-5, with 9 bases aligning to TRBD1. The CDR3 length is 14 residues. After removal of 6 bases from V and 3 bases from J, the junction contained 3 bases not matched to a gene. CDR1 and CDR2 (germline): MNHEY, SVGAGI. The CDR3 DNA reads TGTGCCAGCAGGGACAGGGGCTACAATCAGCCCCAGCATTTT. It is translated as CASRDRGYNQPQHF.